A selection of T cell receptor beta chains follows, all from one sample in a study of response to subunit inactivated influenza vaccine. MiXCR, applied by TCRdb to the RT-PCR reads, yields one record per CDR3 protein. The table records roughly 500,000 distinct CDR3 sequences, approximately 15% of them present only once. Sequencing used CD4+ T cells sorted from PBMCs, obtained about 23 months after vaccination. These receptors were collected from a man between 50 and 69 years old who received an inactivated influenza vaccine. CDR3s include the opening cysteine and the closing phenylalanine or tryptophan. Fields, in order: D gene, clone size, V gene, J gene, CDR3 protein, CDR3 DNA. A D gene is named only where the DNA matches it firmly. Rows give clone size only sometimes, using once, few, many, or a class for an expanded clone.

-	-	TRBV9	TRBJ1-3	CASSGRTVTSGNTIYF	TGTGCCAGCAGCGGACGGACAGTAACCTCTGGAAACACCATATATTTT
-	-	TRBV4-2	TRBJ1-3	CASSQDVVRGNTIYF	TGTGCCAGCAGCCAAGATGTCGTCAGAGGAAACACCATATATTTT
TRBD2	many	TRBV7-9	TRBJ2-6	CASSPGTRGSGANVLTF	TGTGCCAGCAGCCCCGGGACTAGGGGCTCGGGGGCCAACGTCCTGACTTTC
-	few	TRBV11-2	TRBJ1-2	CASSYDMDIHYGYTF	TGTGCCAGCAGCTACGACATGGATATACACTATGGCTACACCTTC
TRBD1	few	TRBV6-1	TRBJ2-2	CASSPDRGSGELFF	TGTGCCAGCAGTCCTGACAGGGGGTCCGGGGAGCTGTTTTTT
-	-	TRBV2	TRBJ2-7	CASIEAPDNEQYF	TGTGCCAGCATCGAGGCTCCTGACAACGAGCAGTACTTC
TRBD1	few	TRBV20-1	TRBJ2-7	CSARVPGTGRYEQYF	TGCAGTGCTAGAGTTCCCGGGACAGGGAGGTACGAGCAGTACTTC
-	-	TRBV3-1	TRBJ1-5	CASSHPNQPQHF	TGTGCCAGCAGCCACCCGAATCAGCCCCAGCATTTT
TRBD2	-	TRBV20-1	TRBJ2-5	CSASAAGGPETQYF	TGCAGTGCTAGCGCAGCGGGGGGCCCCGAGACCCAGTACTTC
TRBD2	-	TRBV20-1	TRBJ2-3	CSARDSSGRWSDTQYF	TGCAGTGCTAGAGATTCTAGCGGGAGGTGGTCAGATACGCAGTATTTT
-	few	TRBV10-3	TRBJ2-7	CAISGVRSLYEQYF	TGTGCCATCAGTGGGGTCCGTAGTCTCTACGAGCAGTACTTC
-	-	TRBV12-3/TRBV12-4	TRBJ2-3	CASSFRQAGTDTQYF	TGTGCCAGCAGTTTCAGGCAGGCCGGCACAGATACGCAGTATTTT
-	few	TRBV14	TRBJ1-1	CASSQVRTEAFF	TGTGCCAGCAGCCAAGTTAGGACTGAAGCTTTCTTT
-	few	TRBV7-2	TRBJ2-1	CASSLTRREQFF	TGTGCCAGCAGCTTAACCCGACGGGAGCAGTTCTTC
TRBD1	-	TRBV11-3	TRBJ2-1	CASSLDGRTGAENEQFF	TGTGCCAGCAGCTTAGATGGAAGAACAGGGGCGGAAAATGAGCAGTTCTTC
-	few	TRBV6-2/TRBV6-3	TRBJ2-3	CASRGPLARDTQYF	TGTGCCAGCCGAGGACCCCTGGCACGAGATACGCAGTATTTT
TRBD1	-	TRBV5-6	TRBJ2-5	CASRATGAGETQYF	TGTGCCAGCAGGGCGACAGGGGCGGGCGAGACCCAGTACTTC
TRBD1	few	TRBV28	TRBJ2-2	CASSDTPGQGTGELFF	TGTGCCAGCAGCGATACTCCGGGACAGGGGACCGGGGAGCTGTTTTTT
TRBD1	many	TRBV10-3	TRBJ1-1	CAISEHRDRATEAFF	TGTGCCATCAGTGAGCACCGGGACAGGGCGACTGAAGCTTTCTTT